This T cell receptor beta chain was sequenced in a study of identical twins (dated by TCRdb to the mid-2010s). As for the study more broadly: TCR alpha and beta repertoires from monozygotic twins, unrelated adults of various ages and cord blood were deep-sequenced to test whether fetal clonotypes persist. Replicate twin experiments were performed at different times using different library preparation protocols to rule out contamination.

Every donor in the study was a healthy Caucasian. Three pairs of female monozygotic twins, all aged about 18 to 30 years, made up the twin cohort. Miltenyi CD45RO+ enrichment and human naive T-cell isolation kits were used to isolate memory (CD45RO+) and naive T cells from PBMC. Libraries came from 5' RACE. TCRdb records Illumina HiSeq 2000 as the sequencer. A universal primer binding site was introduced by template switching, and a unique molecular identifier was present in the final cDNA, enabling accurate counting of TCR cDNA molecules. Specific primers in the conserved constant-segment region were used to synthesize first-strand cDNA for TCR alpha and beta chains. To control for contamination, every cDNA library carried two barcodes: a SMART-Mk sample barcode plus Illumina barcodes. TruSeq adapter sequences and Illumina sample barcodes were added in two successive PCR steps. The TCR alpha and beta cDNA libraries were sequenced on the Illumina HiSeq platform using custom primers. As for the authors' bioinformatics: MiGEC processed the raw reads to extract unique molecular identifiers, while MiXCR was used to determine the CDR3 positions. For each individual, recombination models were inferred using an EM algorithm with the repgenHMM and IGoR tools. The tcR package in R was used for shared clonotype analysis, with sharing normalized by the product of cloneset sizes. To study raw recombination free of thymic and clonal selection effects, out-of-frame nonproductive sequences were analyzed. The raw public data were reprocessed by TCRdb itself: fastp quality trimming at Q25, MiXCR clonotype calling, in-frame beta chains only. When rows share a CDR3 protein, they turn into one entry using the most common DNA and genes. The V and J calls were determined by TCRdb, not by the authors. Here the sample has hundreds of thousands of distinct CDR3 sequences; more than 6.5% occur a single time. Less than 2.5% of the sample comes from the top ten.

Points on this clonotype: No antigen is known for it. One end of the junction is discordant with germline, which a read error may explain.

Paper-wide results and their limitations: Zero-insertion analyses could be partly confounded by invariant T cells such as MAIT and iNKT, although diverse VJ usage argued against such confounding for most clonotypes. Fewer insertions were carried by abundant cord blood beta clonotypes, a similar but weaker trend appeared in young adult naive repertoires, and no such trend appeared in memory repertoires. Because the same donors could not be followed over many years, the conclusions depended on cross-sectional statistical analysis. In monozygotic twins, out-of-frame TCR alpha sharing was systematically underestimated by recombination models, although the models agreed with sharing between unrelated individuals. In beta out-of-frame sequences, excess twin sharing was weaker, because having fewer shared sequences lowered the signal-to-noise ratio. Compared with coincidental sharing between unrelated individuals, out-of-frame TCR alpha sequences shared between twins showed an excess of sequences with low generation probability.

These data also formed part of another study, on yellow fever vaccine responses in identical twins. As the second publication notes: According to the authors, in identical twins the way T cells responded to vaccination appeared partly convergent and partly personalized. In identical twins, the study followed T cell clones that responded to the vaccine with precision.

This sequence originates from a woman between 18 and 30 years old in good health. Sequencing input: memory (CD45RO+) T cells sorted from blood. This sample's cell subset or site label indicates: CD45RO+ enriched T cells.

In nucleotides, the sequence is TGTGCCAGCAGCGGCCGGGACAGGGTACACTTC. It translates to CASSGRDRVHF. The rearrangement combines TRBV3-1 with TRBJ2-4; the central 9 bases match TRBD1. Per the germline V gene (reference sequence), LGHDT is the CDR1 and YNNKEL is the CDR2. The CDR3 has 11 amino acids, counting the end cysteine and phenylalanine. Only the CDR3 DNA is retained, 33 bases long and in frame from the first base.